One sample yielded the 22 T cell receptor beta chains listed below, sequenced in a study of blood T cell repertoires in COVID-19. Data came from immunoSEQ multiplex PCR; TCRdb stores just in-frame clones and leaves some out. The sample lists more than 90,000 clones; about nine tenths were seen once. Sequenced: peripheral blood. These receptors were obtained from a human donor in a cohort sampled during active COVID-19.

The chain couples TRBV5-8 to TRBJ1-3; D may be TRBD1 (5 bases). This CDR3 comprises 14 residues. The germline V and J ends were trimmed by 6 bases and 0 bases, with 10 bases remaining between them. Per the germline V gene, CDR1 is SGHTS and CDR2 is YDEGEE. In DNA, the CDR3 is TGTGCCAGCACCAGGGAAAGCTCTGGAAACACCATATATTTT. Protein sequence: CASTRESSGNTIYF.

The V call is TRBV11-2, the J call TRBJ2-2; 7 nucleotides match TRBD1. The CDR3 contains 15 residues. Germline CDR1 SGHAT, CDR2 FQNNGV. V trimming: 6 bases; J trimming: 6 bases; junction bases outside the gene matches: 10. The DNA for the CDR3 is TGTGCCAGCAGAAAGCAAGGGGGCGCGTCCGGGGAGCTGTTTTTT. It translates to CASRKQGGASGELFF.

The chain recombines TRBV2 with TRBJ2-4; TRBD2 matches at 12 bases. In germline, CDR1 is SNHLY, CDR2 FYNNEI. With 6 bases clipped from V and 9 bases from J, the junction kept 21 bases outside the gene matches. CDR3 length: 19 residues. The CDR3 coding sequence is TGTGCCAGCAGCTTCCGACAGGGGTGGACTAGCGGGGCGGTTGGCATTCAGTACTTC. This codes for CASSFRQGWTSGAVGIQYF.

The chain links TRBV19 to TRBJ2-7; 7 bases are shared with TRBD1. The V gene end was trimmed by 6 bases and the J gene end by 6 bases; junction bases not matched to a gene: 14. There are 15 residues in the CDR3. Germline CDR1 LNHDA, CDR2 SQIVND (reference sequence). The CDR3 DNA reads TGTGCCAGTAGCCCCGGGACAGACCTACTTCTCGAGCAGTACTTC. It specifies CASSPGTDLLLEQYF. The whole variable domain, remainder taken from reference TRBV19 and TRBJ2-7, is DGGITQSPKYLFRKEGQNVTLSCEQNLNHDAMYWYRQDPGQGLRLIYYSQIVNDFQKGDIAEGYSVSREKKESFPLTVTSAQKNPTAFYLCASSPGTDLLLEQYFGPGTRLTVT.

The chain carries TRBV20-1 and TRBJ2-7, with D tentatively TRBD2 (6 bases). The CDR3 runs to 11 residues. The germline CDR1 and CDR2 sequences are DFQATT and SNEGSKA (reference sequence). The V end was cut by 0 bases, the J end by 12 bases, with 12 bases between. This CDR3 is CSARDPGLLYF. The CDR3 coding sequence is TGCAGTGCTAGAGATCCCGGACTACTGTACTTC.

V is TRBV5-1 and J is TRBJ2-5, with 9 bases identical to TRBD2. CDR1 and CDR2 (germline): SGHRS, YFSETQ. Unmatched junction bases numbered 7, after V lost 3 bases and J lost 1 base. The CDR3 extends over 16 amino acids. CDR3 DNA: TGCGCCAGCAGCTCGCCTAGCGGGAACTTCCAAGAGACCCAGTACTTC. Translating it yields CASSSPSGNFQETQYF.

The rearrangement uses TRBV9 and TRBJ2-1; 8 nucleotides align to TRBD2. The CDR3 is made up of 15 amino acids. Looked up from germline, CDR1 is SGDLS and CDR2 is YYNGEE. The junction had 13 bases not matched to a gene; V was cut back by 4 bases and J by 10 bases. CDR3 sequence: CASSPLAGGQGEQFF. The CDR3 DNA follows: TGTGCCAGCAGCCCCCTAGCGGGCGGGCAGGGGGAGCAGTTCTTC.

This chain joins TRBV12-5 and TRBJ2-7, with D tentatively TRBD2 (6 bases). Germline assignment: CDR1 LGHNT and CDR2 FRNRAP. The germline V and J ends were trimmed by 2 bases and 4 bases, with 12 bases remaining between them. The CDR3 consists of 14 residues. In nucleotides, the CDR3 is TGTGCTAGTGGTTTGCCCCCGGAGGGTTACGAGCAGTACTTC. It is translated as CASGLPPEGYEQYF. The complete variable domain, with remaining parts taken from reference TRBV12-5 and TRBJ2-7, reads DARVTQTPRHKVTEMGQEVTMRCQPILGHNTVFWYRQTMMQGLELLAYFRNRAPLDDSGMPKDRFSAEMPDATLATLKIQPSEPRDSAVYFCASGLPPEGYEQYFGPGTRLTVT.

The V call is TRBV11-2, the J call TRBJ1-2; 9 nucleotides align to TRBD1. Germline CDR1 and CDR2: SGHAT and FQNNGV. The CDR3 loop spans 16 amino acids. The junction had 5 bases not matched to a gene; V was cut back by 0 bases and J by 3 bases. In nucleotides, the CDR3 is TGTGCCAGCAGCTTAGAAATAACAGGGGGCGACTATGGCTACACCTTC. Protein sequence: CASSLEITGGDYGYTF. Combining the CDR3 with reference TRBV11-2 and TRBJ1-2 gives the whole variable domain EAGVAQSPRYKIIEKRQSVAFWCNPISGHATLYWYQQILGQGPKLLIQFQNNGVVDDSQLPKDRFSAERLKGVDSTLKIQPAKLEDSAVYLCASSLEITGGDYGYTFGSGTRLTVV.

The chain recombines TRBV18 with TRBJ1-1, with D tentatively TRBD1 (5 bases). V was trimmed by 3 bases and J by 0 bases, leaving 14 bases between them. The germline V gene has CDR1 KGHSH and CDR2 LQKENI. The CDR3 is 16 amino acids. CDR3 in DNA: TGTGCCAGCTCACCCACCTCGACAGACATGAACACTGAAGCTTTCTTT. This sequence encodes CASSPTSTDMNTEAFF.

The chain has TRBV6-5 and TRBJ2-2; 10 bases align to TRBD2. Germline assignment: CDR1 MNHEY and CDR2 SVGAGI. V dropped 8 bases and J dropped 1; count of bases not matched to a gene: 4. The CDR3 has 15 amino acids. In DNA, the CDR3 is TGTGCCAGCCGCGCTAGCGGGGGGAACACCGGGGAGCTGTTTTTT. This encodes CASRASGGNTGELFF.

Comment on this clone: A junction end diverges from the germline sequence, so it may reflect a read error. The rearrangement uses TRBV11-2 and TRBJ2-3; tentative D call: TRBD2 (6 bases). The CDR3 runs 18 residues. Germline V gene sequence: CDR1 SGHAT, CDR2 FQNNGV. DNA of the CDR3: TGTGCCAGCACCTTATTGGGAGGTATCCCGTCTAGCACAGATACGCAGTATTTT. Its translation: CASTLLGGIPSSTDTQYF.

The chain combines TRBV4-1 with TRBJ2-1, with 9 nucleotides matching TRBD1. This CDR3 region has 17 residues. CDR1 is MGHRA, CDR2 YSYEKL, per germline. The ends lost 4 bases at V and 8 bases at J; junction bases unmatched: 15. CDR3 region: CASSPTGGGNLGDEQFF. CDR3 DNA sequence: TGCGCCAGCAGCCCAACAGGGGGCGGGAACCTAGGCGATGAGCAGTTCTTC.

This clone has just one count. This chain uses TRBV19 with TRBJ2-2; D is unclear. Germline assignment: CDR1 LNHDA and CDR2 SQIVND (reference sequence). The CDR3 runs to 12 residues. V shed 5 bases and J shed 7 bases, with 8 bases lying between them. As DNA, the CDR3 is TGTGCCAGTAGTTTTAGTCTCGGGGAGCTGTTTTTT. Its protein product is CASSFSLGELFF. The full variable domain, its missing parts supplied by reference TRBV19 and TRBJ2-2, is DGGITQSPKYLFRKEGQNVTLSCEQNLNHDAMYWYRQDPGQGLRLIYYSQIVNDFQKGDIAEGYSVSREKKESFPLTVTSAQKNPTAFYLCASSFSLGELFFGEGSRLTVL.

CDR3 sequence reads: CASSITGKGQPQHF. The CDR3 bases are TGTGCCAGTAGCATTACAGGGAAGGGGCAGCCCCAGCATTTT. This sequence joins TRBV19 and TRBJ1-5; D possibly corresponds to TRBD1 (6 bases). The CDR3 runs to 14 residues. CDR1 is LNHDA and CDR2 is SQIVND in the germline V gene (reference sequence). Trimming left V 6 bases short and J 7 bases short, with 16 bases between.

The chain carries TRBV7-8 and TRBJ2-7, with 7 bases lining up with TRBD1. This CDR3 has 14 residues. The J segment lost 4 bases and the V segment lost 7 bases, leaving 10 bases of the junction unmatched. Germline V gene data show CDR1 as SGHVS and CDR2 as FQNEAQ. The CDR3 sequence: CASTQRDSGYEQYF. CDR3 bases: TGTGCCAGCACCCAACGGGACAGCGGTTACGAGCAGTACTTC. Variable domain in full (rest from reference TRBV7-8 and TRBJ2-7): GAGVSQSPRYKVAKRGQDVALRCDPISGHVSLFWYQQALGQGPEFLTYFQNEAQLDKSGLPSDRFFAERPEGSVSTLKIQRTQQEDSAVYLCASTQRDSGYEQYFGPGTRLTVT.

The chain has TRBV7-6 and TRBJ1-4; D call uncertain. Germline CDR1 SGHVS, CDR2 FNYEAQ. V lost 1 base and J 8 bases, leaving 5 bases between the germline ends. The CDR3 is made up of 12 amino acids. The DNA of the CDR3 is TGTGCCAGCAGCTTAGTCTCGGAAAAACTGTTTTTT. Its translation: CASSLVSEKLFF.

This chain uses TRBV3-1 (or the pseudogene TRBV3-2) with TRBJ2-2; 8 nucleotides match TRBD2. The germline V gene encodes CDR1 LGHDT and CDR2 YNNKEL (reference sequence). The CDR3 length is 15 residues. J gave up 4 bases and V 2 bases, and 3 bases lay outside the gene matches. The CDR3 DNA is TGTGCCAGCAGCCAAATACGGGAGGGCACCGGGGAGCTGTTTTTT. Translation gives CASSQIREGTGELFF.

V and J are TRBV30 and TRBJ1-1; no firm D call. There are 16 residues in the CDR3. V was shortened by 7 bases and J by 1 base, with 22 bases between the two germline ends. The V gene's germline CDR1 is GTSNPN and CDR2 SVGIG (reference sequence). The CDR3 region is CAYAVSGGRRNTEAFF. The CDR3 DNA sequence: TGTGCCTACGCCGTTTCTGGAGGGAGGAGGAACACTGAAGCTTTCTTT.

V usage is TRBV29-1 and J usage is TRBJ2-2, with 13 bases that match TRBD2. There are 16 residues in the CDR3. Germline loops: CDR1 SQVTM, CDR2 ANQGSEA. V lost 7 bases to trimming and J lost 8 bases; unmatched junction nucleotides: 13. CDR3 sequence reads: CSAKGLAGFSLGELFF. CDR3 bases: TGCAGCGCAAAGGGACTAGCGGGATTCAGTTTAGGGGAGCTGTTTTTT.

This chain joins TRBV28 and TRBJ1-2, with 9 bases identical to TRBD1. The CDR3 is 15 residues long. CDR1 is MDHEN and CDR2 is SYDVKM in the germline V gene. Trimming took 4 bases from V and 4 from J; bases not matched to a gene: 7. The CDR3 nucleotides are TGTGCCAGCAGTTCATCCGGGACAGGGCTCTATGGCTACACCTTC. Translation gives CASSSSGTGLYGYTF.

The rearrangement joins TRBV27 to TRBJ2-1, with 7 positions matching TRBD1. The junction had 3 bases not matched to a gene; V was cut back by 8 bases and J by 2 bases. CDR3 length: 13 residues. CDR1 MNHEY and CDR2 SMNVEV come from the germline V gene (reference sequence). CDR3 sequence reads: CASGQAPYNEQFF. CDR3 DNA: TGTGCCAGCGGACAGGCGCCCTACAATGAGCAGTTCTTC.